This T cell receptor (beta chain) was obtained from a study of control samples from healthy donors and cancer patients. TCRdb's copy holds only in-frame clones and misses some; the assay was immunoSEQ multiplex PCR. The sample contains about 120,000 clones, about 87% of which appear only once. In the case of this clone: This CDR3 is also generated by other DNA sequences in the sample.

Sequencing was carried out using blood. This clonotype was obtained from a middle-aged man in good health.

The CDR3 is CASSLPTLNTEAFF. In DNA, the CDR3 is TGTGCCAGCAGTTTACCTACTCTGAACACTGAAGCTTTCTTT. The chain recombines TRBV28 with TRBJ1-1; no definite D call. This CDR3 spans 14 amino acids. Trimming removed 2 bases at V and 0 bases at J, with 7 bases between. The germline V gene has CDR1 MDHEN and CDR2 SYDVKM.